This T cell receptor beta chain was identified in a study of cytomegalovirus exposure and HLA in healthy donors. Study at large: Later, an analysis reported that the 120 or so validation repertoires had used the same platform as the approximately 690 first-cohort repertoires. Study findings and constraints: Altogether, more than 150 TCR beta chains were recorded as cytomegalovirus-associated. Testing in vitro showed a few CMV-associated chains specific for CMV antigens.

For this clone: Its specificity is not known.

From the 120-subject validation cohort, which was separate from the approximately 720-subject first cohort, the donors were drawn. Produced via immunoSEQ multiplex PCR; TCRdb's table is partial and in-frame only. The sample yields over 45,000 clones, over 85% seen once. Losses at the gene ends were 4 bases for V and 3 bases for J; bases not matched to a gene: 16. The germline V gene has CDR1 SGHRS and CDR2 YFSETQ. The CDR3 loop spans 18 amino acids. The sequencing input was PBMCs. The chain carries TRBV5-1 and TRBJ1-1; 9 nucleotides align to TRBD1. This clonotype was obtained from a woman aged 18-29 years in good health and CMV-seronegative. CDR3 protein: CASSMLGTGIGWDTEAFF. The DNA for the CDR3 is TGCGCCAGCAGCATGTTGGGGACAGGGATTGGATGGGACACTGAAGCTTTCTTT.